This T cell receptor (beta chain) was captured by sequencing in a study of cytomegalovirus exposure and HLA in healthy donors. Study findings and constraints: First-cohort TCR clusters tended to co-occur in the 130 or so validation repertoires, a later analysis found. For most TCR sequences rarity was the rule, although some public TCRs occurred in many donors.

CDR3 length equals 16 residues. CDR1 and CDR2 from the germline V gene are LGHNA and YNFKEQ. V lost 0 bases and J lost 0, with 9 bases in between. As concerns this clone: Its antigen is not identified.

Data came from immunoSEQ multiplex PCR; TCRdb stores just in-frame clones and leaves some out. The data show around 150,000 clones, with approximately 86% seen just once and over 6.5% held by the top ten. The chain is built from TRBV4-2 and TRBJ1-5; no clear D. The sample consisted of PBMCs. The receptor was isolated from a woman younger than 30 in good health and CMV-seropositive. The CDR3 region is CASSQDPGISNQPQHF. The CDR3, as DNA: TGTGCCAGCAGCCAAGACCCCGGGATTAGCAATCAGCCCCAGCATTTT.